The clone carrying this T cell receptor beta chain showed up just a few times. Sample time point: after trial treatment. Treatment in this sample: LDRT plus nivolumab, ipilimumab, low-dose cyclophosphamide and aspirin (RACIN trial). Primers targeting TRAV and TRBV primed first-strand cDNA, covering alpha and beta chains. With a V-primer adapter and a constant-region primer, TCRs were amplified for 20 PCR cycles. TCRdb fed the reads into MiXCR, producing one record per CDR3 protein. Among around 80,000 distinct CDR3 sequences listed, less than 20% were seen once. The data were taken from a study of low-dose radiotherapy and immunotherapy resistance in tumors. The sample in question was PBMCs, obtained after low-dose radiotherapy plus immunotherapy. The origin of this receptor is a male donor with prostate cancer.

CDR3 in DNA: TGTGCCAGCAGCTGGGCGGGACTTGGCACAGATACGCAGTATTTT. Its protein is CASSWAGLGTDTQYF. This chain links TRBV7-2 with TRBJ2-3; D may be TRBD2 (6 bases). V shed 4 bases and J shed 1 base, with 12 bases lying between them. Germline-derived CDR1 and CDR2 are SGHTA and FQGNSA. This CDR3 contains 15 residues.